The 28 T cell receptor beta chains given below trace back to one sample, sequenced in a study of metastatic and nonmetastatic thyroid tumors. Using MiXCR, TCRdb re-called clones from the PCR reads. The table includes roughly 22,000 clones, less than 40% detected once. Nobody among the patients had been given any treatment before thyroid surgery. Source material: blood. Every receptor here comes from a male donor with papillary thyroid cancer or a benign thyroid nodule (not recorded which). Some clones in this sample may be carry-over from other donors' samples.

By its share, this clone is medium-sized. CDR3 loop: CASRFGHLSNQPQHF. The CDR3 DNA reads as TGTGCCAGCAGATTCGGACACCTTAGCAATCAGCCCCAGCATTTT. The chain joins TRBV6-1 to TRBJ1-5; D is perhaps TRBD1 (5 bases). In germline, CDR1 is MNHNS, CDR2 SASEGT. This CDR3 spans 15 amino acids. Trimming pared 6 bases from V and 0 bases from J, leaving 12 bases between.

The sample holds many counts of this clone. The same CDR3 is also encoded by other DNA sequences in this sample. The CDR3 DNA sequence: TGTGCCACCTCCCCCTCCACACCTGGGCCGACTAATGAAAAACTGTTTTTT. Translated, it gives CATSPSTPGPTNEKLFF. This sequence joins TRBV15 and TRBJ1-4; the D is unclear. Trimming pared 8 bases from V and 2 bases from J, leaving 21 bases between. Germline V gene sequence: CDR1 LNHNV, CDR2 YYDKDF (reference sequence). The length of the CDR3 is 17 residues.

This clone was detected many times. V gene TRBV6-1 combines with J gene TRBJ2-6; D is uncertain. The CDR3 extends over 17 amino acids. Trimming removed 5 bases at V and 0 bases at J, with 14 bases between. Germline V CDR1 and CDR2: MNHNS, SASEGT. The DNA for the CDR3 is TGTGCCAGCAGTCCCCCGGATGGTAGCTCTGGGGCCAACGTCCTGACTTTC. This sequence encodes CASSPPDGSSGANVLTF.

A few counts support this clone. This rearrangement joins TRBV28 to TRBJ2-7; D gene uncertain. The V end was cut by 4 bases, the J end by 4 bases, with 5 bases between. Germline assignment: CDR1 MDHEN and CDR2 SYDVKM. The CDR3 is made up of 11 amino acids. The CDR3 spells CASSYSYEQYF. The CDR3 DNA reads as TGTGCCAGCAGTTACTCGTACGAGCAGTACTTC.

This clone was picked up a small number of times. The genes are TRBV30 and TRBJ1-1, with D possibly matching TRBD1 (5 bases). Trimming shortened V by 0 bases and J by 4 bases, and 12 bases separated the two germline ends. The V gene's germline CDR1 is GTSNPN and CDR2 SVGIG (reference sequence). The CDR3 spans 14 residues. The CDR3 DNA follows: TGTGCCTGGAGTGTATTGGGTGGGGGCACTGAAGCTTTCTTT. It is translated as CAWSVLGGGTEAFF. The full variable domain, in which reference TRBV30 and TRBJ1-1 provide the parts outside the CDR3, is SQTIHQWPATLVQPVGSPLSLECTVEGTSNPNLYWYRQAAGRGLQLLFYSVGIGQISSEVPQNLSASRPQDRQFILSSKKLLLSDSGFYLCAWSVLGGGTEAFFGQGTRLTVV.

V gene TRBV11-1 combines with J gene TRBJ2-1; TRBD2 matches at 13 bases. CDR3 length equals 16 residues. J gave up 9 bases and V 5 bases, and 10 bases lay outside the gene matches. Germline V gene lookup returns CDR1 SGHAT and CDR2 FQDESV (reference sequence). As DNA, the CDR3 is TGTGCCAGCAGCGAGGGACTAGCGGGATCTAGGAGTGAGCAGTTCTTC. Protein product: CASSEGLAGSRSEQFF.

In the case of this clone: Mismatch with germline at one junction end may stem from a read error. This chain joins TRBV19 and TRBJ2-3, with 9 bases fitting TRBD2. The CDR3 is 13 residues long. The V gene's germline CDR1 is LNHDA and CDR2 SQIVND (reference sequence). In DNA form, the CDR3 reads TGTTCCAGTAGGCCCGGGACTAGCTATACGCAGTATTTT. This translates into CSSRPGTSYTQYF.

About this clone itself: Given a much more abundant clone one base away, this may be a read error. The CDR3 region has the DNA TGTGCCAGCAGCCTATTAACTATCGGGCAAATCACAGATACGCAGTATTTT. Its protein is CASSLLTIGQITDTQYF. This chain links TRBV28 with TRBJ2-3, with unresolved D. CDR3 size: 17 residues. CDR1 is MDHEN and CDR2 is SYDVKM in the germline V gene. Trimming pared 6 bases from V and 2 bases from J, leaving 21 bases between.

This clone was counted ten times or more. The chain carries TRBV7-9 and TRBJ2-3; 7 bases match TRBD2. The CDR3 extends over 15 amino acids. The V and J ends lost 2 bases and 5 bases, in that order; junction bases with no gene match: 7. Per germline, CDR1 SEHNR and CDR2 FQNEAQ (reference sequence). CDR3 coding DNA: TGTGCCAGCAGCTTAATGGCTAGCGGAATAGATACGCAGTATTTT. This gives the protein CASSLMASGIDTQYF. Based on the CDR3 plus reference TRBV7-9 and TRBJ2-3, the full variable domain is DTGVSQNPRHKITKRGQNVTFRCDPISEHNRLYWYRQTLGQGPEFLTYFQNEAQLEKSRLLSDRFSAERPKGSFSTLEIQRTEQGDSAMYLCASSLMASGIDTQYFGPGTRLTVL.

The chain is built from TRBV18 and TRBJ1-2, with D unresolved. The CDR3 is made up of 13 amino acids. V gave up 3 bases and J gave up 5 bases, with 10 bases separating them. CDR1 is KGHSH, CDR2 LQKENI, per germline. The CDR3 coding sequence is TGTGCCAGCTCACCCACTGGTGAGTATGGCTACACCTTC. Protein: CASSPTGEYGYTF.

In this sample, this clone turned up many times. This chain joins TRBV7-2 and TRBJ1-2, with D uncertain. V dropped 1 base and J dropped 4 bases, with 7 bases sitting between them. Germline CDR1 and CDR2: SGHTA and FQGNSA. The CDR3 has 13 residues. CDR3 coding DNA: TGTGCCAGCAGCTTAGACACTAGCTATGGCTACACCTTC. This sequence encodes CASSLDTSYGYTF.

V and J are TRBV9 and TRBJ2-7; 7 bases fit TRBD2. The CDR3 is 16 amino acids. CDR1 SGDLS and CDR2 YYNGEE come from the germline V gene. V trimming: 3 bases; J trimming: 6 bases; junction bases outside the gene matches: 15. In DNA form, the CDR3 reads TGTGCCAGCAGCGAGGGCGGCGGGGAGGGTACCTCCGAGCAGTACTTC. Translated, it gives CASSEGGGEGTSEQYF.

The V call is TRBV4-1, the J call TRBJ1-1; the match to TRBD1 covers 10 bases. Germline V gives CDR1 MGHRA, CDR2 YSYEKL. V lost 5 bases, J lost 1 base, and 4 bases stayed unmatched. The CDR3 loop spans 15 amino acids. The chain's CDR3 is CASSFRDRGNTEAFF. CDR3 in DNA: TGCGCCAGCAGCTTCCGGGACAGGGGGAACACTGAAGCTTTCTTT.

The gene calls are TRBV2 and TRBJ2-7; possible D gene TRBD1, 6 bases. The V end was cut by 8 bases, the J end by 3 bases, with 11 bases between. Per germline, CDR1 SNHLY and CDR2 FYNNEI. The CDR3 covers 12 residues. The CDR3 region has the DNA TGTGCCAGCGGCCGACAGGTCTACGAGCAGTACTTC. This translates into CASGRQVYEQYF.

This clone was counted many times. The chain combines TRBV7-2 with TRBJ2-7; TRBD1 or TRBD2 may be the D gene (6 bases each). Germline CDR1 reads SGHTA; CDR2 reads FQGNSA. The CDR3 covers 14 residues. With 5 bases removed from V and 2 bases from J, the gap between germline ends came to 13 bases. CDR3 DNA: TGTGCCAGCAGCCCCTGGGGGGACACCTACGAGCAGTACTTC. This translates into CASSPWGDTYEQYF.

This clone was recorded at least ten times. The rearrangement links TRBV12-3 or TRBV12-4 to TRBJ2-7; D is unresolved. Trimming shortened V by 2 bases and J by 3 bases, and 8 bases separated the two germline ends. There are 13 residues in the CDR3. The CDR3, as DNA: TGTGCCAGCAGTTTACCCCCCGACTACGAGCAGTACTTC. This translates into CASSLPPDYEQYF.

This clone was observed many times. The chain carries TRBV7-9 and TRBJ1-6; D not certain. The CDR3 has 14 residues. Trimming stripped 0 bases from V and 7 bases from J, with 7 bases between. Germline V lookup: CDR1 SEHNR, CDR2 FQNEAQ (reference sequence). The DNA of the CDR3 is TGTGCCAGCAGCTTAGCGGTCGAAAATTCACCCCTCCACTTT. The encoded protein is CASSLAVENSPLHF.

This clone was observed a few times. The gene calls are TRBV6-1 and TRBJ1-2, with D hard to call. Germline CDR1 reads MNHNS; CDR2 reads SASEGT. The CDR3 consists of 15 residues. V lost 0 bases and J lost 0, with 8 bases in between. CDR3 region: CASSEAPTTNYGYTF. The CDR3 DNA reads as TGTGCCAGCAGTGAAGCCCCCACGACTAACTATGGCTACACCTTC.

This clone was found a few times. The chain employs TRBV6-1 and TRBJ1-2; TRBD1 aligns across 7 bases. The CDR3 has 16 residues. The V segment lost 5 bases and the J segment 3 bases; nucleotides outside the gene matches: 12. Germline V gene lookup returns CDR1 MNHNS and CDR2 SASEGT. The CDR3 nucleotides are TGTGCCAGCAGTCACACAGGGGTGTGGGAGGACTATGGCTACACCTTC. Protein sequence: CASSHTGVWEDYGYTF.

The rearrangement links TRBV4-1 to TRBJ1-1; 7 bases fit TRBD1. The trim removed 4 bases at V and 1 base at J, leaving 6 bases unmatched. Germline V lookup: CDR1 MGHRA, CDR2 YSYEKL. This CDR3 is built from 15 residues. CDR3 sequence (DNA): TGCGCCAGCAGCCTGAACAGGGGTGAGAACACTGAAGCTTTCTTT. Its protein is CASSLNRGENTEAFF.

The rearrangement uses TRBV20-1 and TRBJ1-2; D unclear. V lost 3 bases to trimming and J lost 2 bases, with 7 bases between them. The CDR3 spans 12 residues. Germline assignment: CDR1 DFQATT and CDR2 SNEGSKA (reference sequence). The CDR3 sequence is CSASSLNYGYTF. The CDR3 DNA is TGCAGTGCTAGTAGCTTGAACTATGGCTACACCTTC.

The CDR3 here is CSALRGSSGFYEQYF. Here the CDR3 DNA reads TGCAGTGCCCTCCGGGGGTCTAGCGGGTTTTACGAGCAGTACTTC. The gene calls are TRBV20-1 and TRBJ2-7; 8 bases fit TRBD2. In germline, CDR1 is DFQATT, CDR2 SNEGSKA (reference sequence). The CDR3 runs to 15 residues. V was clipped by 6 bases and J by 4 bases; unmatched bases: 14.

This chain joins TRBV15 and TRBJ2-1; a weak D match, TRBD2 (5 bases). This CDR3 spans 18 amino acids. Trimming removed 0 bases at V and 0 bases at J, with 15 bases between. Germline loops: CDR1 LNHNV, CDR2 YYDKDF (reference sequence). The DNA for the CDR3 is TGTGCCACCAGCAGAGATATGCGGACTCTCATCTCCTACAATGAGCAGTTCTTC. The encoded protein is CATSRDMRTLISYNEQFF.

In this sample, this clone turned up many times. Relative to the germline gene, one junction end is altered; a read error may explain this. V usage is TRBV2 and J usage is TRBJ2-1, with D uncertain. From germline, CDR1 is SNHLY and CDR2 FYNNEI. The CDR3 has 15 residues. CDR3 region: CASSEAWGNYNEQFF. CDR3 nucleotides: TGTGCCAGCAGCGAAGCTTGGGGAAACTACAATGAGCAGTTCTTC.

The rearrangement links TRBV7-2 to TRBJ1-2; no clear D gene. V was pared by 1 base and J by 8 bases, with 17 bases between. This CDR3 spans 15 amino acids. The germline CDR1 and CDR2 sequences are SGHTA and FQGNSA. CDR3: CASSLGVGLSGGYTF. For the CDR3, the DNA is TGTGCCAGCAGCTTAGGGGTAGGCCTCAGCGGAGGCTACACCTTC.

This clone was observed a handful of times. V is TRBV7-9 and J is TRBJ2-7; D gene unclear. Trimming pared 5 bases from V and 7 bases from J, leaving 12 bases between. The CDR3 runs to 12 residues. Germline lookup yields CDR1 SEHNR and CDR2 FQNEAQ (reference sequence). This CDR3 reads CASSTSVGEQYF. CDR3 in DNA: TGTGCCAGCAGCACTTCCGTGGGAGAGCAGTACTTC.

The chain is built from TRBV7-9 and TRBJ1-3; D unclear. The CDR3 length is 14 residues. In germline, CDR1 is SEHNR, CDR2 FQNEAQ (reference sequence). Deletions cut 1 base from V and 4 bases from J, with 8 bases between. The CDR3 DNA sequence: TGTGCCAGCAGCTTAGGTGGTTCGGGAAACACCATATATTTT. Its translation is CASSLGGSGNTIYF.

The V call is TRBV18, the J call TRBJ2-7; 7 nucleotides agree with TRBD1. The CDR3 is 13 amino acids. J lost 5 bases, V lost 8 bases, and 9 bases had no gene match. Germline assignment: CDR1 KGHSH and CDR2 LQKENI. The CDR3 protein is CASNRDSENEQYF. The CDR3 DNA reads TGTGCCAGCAACCGGGACAGCGAAAACGAGCAGTACTTC.